This paragraph reports one TCR beta chain. Trimming took 6 bases from V and 4 from J, leaving 16 bases between them. The CDR3 covers 15 residues. The data belong to a study of T-cell memory formation after mild COVID-19. MiXCR was run by TCRdb on the 5' RACE reads, yielding one entry per CDR3 protein. The sample lists 95,000 to 120,000 distinct CDR3 sequences; 22% were seen once. Sequencing was done on a sample of PBMCs or a T cell subset sorted from them (not recorded which). The source is a man younger than 30 who had mild COVID-19 (a few samples of this study predate the infection). Cell type and time point are not known. The rearrangement uses TRBV12-3 or TRBV12-4 and TRBJ1-5; D is undetermined. CDR3 coding DNA: TGTGCCAGCAGCCGGGCGGCTGAACTGAATCAGCCCCAGCATTTT. It specifies CASSRAAELNQPQHF.